Presented here are 4 T cell receptor beta chains from one specimen sequenced in a study of shared clonotypes between healthy human individuals. Assay used: immunoSEQ multiplex PCR; TCRdb lists only in-frame clones, some missing. Among roughly 2 million clones, approximately 94% were seen once, and the ten largest hold roughly 0.13%. The sample comprised naive CD4+ T cells sorted from blood. Subset described: CD45RA+ positively selected. The receptors here all came from a man younger than 35 in good health.

The gene calls are TRBV2 and TRBJ1-6; D is undetermined. Germline values: CDR1 SNHLY, CDR2 FYNNEI. The length of the CDR3 is 13 residues. The V end was cut by 5 bases, the J end by 7 bases, with 9 bases between. CDR3 in amino acids: CASSIETNSPLHF. The CDR3, as DNA: TGTGCCAGCAGTATCGAGACAAATTCACCCCTCCACTTT. The entire variable domain, with the rest obtained from reference TRBV2 and TRBJ1-6, is as follows: EPEVTQTPSHQVTQMGQEVILRCVPISNHLYFYWYRQILGQKVEFLVSFYNNEISEKSEIFDDQFSVERPDGSNFTLKIRSTKLEDSAMYFCASSIETNSPLHFGNGTRLTVT.

The rearrangement uses TRBV2 and TRBJ2-3, with 11 nucleotides matching TRBD2. The germline V gene encodes CDR1 SNHLY and CDR2 FYNNEI. The CDR3 length is 15 residues. The junction had 7 bases not matched to a gene; V was cut back by 2 bases and J by 9 bases. CDR3: CASSETSGGSLTQYF. The CDR3 bases are TGTGCCAGCAGTGAAACTAGCGGGGGCTCGTTGACGCAGTATTTT.

The CDR3 DNA reads TGCGCCAGCAACGCGTTGACTAGCACAGATACGCAGTATTTT. This encodes CASNALTSTDTQYF. The rearrangement joins TRBV10-2 to TRBJ2-3; D ambiguous. The germline CDR1 and CDR2 sequences are WSHSY and SAAADI. This CDR3 has 14 residues. Trimming stripped 7 bases from V and 0 bases from J, with 11 bases between.

The rearrangement uses TRBV11-2 and TRBJ1-1, with D unresolved. Trimming took 2 bases from V and 4 from J, leaving 11 bases between them. Germline V gene data show CDR1 as SGHAT and CDR2 as FQNNGV. This CDR3 has 14 residues. As DNA, the CDR3 is TGTGCCAGCAGCTTAAATCAGGCGGGCACTGAAGCTTTCTTT. Translated: CASSLNQAGTEAFF.